This T cell receptor (beta chain) emerged from a study of identifying expanded T cells in peripheral blood. Study-level findings and limits: Technical replicates showed roughly 1.2 changed clones; about 2 weeks roughly 16; four weeks 19.

Of note for this clone: Its antigen is not identified.

Sequencing used immunoSEQ multiplex PCR; TCRdb keeps in-frame clones, though not all of them. The table lists tens of thousands of clones, 84% of them singletons. V was cut by 3 bases and J by 4 bases, with 19 bases left in between. Germline lookup yields CDR1 MNHEY and CDR2 SMNVEV (reference sequence). The CDR3 has 16 amino acids. No infections or other immune events were documented during collection. The chain recombines TRBV27 with TRBJ2-7; maybe TRBD1 (6 bases). Material: blood. The clonotype was recovered from a person between 18 and 69 years old in good health. CDR3 sequence reads: CASSFPSPTGVYEQYF. The CDR3 coding sequence is TGTGCCAGCAGTTTCCCTTCCCCGACAGGAGTTTACGAGCAGTACTTC.